These 6 T cell receptor beta chains were sequenced from one sample in a study of regulatory T cells in long-lasting Graves disease. Building of the TCR beta libraries involved iRepertoire HTBI primers and Arm-PCR of CDR3 regions. TCRdb processed the multiplex PCR reads anew with MiXCR; each CDR3 protein has one entry. The sample lists over 350,000 distinct CDR3 sequences, around 20% occurring once. Time point denoted: persistent/refractory GD, antithyroid drugs over 5 years with positive TRAb. Isolated PBMC RNA provided the starting material for the TCR library. Sample: peripheral blood mononuclear cells (PBMCs), taken when the disease was refractory, from a patient treated with antithyroid drugs. The receptors originated from a female donor with Graves disease.

In this sample, this clonotype turned up many times. V gene TRBV6-1 combines with J gene TRBJ1-6, with D possibly being TRBD1 (6 bases). The V gene lost 6 bases and the J gene lost 5 bases, with 11 bases spanning the gap. Looked up from germline, CDR1 is MNHNS and CDR2 is SASEGT. The CDR3 totals 14 residues. The CDR3 spells CASRSGVDNSPLHF. The CDR3 coding sequence is TGTGCCAGCAGATCAGGGGTGGATAATTCACCCCTCCACTTT.

This clonotype came up many times. V usage is TRBV7-2 and J usage is TRBJ1-2; D gene ambiguous. CDR3 size: 13 residues. Per germline, CDR1 SGHTA and CDR2 FQGNSA. With 3 bases removed from V and 7 bases from J, the gap between germline ends came to 12 bases. Written as DNA, the CDR3 is TGTGCCAGCAGCTTTTCTGGTCGGGCTGGCTACACCTTC. It is translated as CASSFSGRAGYTF.

This clonotype was seen many times. The chain uses TRBV5-1 and TRBJ2-7; TRBD1 might be the D (6 bases). V was cut by 5 bases and J by 4 bases, with 19 bases left in between. Germline V lookup: CDR1 SGHRS, CDR2 YFSETQ. This CDR3 contains 15 residues. In DNA, the CDR3 is TGCGCCAGCAGGCCCGGGACACTTTATGGATACGAGCAGTACTTC. It specifies CASRPGTLYGYEQYF.

About this clonotype: Germline is not matched at one junction end, which may reflect a read error. The V call is TRBV6-5, the J call TRBJ1-2; 8 bases are shared with TRBD1. Germline values: CDR1 MNHEY, CDR2 SVGAGI. The CDR3 runs to 13 residues. The CDR3 is CASSYSRGQGKFF. For the CDR3, the DNA is TGTGCCAGCAGTTACTCGAGAGGACAGGGCAAATTTTTC.

This clonotype appeared a few times. This sequence joins TRBV9 and TRBJ1-2, with 10 bases identical to TRBD1. This CDR3 is built from 18 residues. Germline assignment: CDR1 SGDLS and CDR2 YYNGEE. Trimming cost V 4 bases and J 0 bases; bases outside gene matches: 12. The CDR3 is CASSPQSPGQGSNYGYTF. CDR3 nucleotides: TGTGCCAGCAGCCCCCAAAGTCCGGGACAGGGGTCTAACTATGGCTACACCTTC.

Note on this clonotype: A much larger clone differs from this one at a single base, so this may be a read error. V usage is TRBV28 and J usage is TRBJ2-2; 9 bases line up with TRBD2. Looked up from germline, CDR1 is MDHEN and CDR2 is SYDVKM. The CDR3 sequence is 16 residues long. The CDR3 DNA sequence: TGTGCCACGACCACAGCGGGAGGCGCGAACACCAGGGAGCTGTTTTTT. It encodes CATTTAGGANTRELFF.